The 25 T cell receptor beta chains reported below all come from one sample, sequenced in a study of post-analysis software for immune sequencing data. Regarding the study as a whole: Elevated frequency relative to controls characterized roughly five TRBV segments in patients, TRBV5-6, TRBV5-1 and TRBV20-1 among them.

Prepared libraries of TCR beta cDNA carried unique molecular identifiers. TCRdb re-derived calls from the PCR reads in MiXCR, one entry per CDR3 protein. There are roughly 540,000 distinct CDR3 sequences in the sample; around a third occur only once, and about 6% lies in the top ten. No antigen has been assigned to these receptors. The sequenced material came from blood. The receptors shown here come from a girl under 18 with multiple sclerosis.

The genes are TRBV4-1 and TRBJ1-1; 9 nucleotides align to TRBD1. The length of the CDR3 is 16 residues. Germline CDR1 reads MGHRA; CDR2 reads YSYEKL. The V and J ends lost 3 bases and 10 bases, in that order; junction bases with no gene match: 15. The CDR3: CASSQGTGIRGRAAFF. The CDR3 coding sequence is TGCGCCAGCAGCCAGGGGACAGGGATTAGGGGGCGGGCAGCTTTCTTT.

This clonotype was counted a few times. DNA for the CDR3: TGTGCCAGCAGCTTGTGGACAGCCGAAGAGACCCAGTACTTC. This encodes CASSLWTAEETQYF. V is TRBV5-4 and J is TRBJ2-5, with D possibly being TRBD1 (6 bases). The CDR3 sequence is 14 residues long. The ends were cut back, 1 base at V and 3 bases at J, with 10 bases in the middle. In germline, CDR1 is SGHNT, CDR2 YYREEE (reference sequence).

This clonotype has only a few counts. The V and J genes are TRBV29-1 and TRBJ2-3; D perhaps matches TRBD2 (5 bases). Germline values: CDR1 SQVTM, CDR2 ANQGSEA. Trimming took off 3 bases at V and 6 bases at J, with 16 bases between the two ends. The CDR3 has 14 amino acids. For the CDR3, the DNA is TGCAGCGTTGATAAGAGGACCCCGGGGGATACGCAGTATTTT. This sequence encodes CSVDKRTPGDTQYF.

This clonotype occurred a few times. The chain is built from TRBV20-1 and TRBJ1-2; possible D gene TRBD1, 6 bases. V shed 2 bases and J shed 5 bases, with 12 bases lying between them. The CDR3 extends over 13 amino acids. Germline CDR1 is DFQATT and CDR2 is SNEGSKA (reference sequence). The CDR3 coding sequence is TGCAGTGCTAGACACAGGGCCGGGTATGGCTACACCTTC. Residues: CSARHRAGYGYTF.

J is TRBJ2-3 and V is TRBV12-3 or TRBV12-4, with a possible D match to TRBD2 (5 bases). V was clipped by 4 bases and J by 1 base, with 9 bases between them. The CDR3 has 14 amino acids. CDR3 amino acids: CASSSRVGTDTQYF. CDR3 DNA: TGTGCCAGCAGTTCGCGGGTGGGCACAGATACGCAGTATTTT.

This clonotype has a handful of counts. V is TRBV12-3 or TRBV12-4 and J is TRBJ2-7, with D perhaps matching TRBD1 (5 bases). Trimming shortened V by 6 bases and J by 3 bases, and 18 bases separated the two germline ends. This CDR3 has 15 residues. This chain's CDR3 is CASSYTVGQLYEQYF. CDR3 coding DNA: TGTGCCAGCAGCTATACTGTAGGACAACTCTACGAGCAGTACTTC.

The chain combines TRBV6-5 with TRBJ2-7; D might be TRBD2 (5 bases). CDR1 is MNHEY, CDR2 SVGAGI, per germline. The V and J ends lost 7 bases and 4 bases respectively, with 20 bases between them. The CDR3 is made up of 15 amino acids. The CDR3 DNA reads TGTGCCAGCACACCCAGCGGACCTGGTCCGTACGAGCAGTACTTC. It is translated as CASTPSGPGPYEQYF.

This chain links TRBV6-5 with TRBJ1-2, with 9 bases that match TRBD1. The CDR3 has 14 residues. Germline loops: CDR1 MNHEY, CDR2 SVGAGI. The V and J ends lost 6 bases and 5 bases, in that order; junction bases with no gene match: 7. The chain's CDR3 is CASRLGQGLYGYTF. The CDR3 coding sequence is TGTGCCAGCAGATTGGGACAGGGATTATATGGCTACACCTTC.

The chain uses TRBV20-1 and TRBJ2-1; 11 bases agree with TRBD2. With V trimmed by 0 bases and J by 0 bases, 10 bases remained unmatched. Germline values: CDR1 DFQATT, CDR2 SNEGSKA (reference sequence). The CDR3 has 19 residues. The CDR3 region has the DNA TGCAGTGCTAGAGATTGGCGACTAGCGGGGCCGAGCTCCTACAATGAGCAGTTCTTC. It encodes CSARDWRLAGPSSYNEQFF.

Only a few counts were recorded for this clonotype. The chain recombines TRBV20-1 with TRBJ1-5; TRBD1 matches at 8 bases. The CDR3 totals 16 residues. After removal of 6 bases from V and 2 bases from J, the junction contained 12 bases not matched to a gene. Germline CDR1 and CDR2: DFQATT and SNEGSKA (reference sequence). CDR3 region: CSAGTGGLRGNQPQHF. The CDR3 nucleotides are TGCAGTGCAGGGACAGGTGGGCTCAGAGGCAATCAGCCCCAGCATTTT.

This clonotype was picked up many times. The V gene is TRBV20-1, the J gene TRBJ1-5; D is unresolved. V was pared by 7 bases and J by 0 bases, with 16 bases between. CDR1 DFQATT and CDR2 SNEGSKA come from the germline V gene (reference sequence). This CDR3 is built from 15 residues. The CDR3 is CSVTSPQISNQPQHF. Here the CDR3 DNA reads TGCAGTGTTACATCCCCCCAGATTAGCAATCAGCCCCAGCATTTT.

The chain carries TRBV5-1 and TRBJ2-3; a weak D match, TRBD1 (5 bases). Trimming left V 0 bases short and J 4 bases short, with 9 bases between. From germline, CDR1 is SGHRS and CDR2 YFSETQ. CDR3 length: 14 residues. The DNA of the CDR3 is TGCGCCAGCAGCTTGGCGCAGGGCCCAGATACGCAGTATTTT. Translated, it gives CASSLAQGPDTQYF.

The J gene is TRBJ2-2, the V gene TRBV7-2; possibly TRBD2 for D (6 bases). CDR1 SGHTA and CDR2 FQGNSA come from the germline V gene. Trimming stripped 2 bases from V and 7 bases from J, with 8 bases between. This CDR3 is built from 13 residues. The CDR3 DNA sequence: TGTGCCAGCAGCTTAAACGGGGGCGGGGAGCTGTTTTTT. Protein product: CASSLNGGGELFF.

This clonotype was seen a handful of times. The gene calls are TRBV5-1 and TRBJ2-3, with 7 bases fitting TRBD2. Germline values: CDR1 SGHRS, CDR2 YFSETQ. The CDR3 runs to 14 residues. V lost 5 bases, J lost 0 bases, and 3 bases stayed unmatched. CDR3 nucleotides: TGCGCCAGCAGAGCGGGGCCTAGCACAGATACGCAGTATTTT. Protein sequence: CASRAGPSTDTQYF. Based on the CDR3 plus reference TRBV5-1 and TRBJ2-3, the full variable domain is KAGVTQTPRYLIKTRGQQVTLSCSPISGHRSVSWYQQTPGQGLQFLFEYFSETQRNKGNFPGRFSGRQFSNSRSEMNVSTLELGDSALYLCASRAGPSTDTQYFGPGTRLTVL.

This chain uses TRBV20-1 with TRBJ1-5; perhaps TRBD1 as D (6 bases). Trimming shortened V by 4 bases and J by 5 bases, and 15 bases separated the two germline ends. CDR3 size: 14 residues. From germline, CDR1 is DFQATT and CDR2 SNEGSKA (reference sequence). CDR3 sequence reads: CSAKGGSVDQPQHF. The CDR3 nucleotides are TGCAGTGCTAAAGGGGGGTCTGTCGATCAGCCCCAGCATTTT.

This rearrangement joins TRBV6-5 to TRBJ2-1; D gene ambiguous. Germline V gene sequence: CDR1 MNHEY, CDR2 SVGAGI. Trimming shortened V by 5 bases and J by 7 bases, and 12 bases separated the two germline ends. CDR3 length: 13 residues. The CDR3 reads CASSPRGRNEQFF. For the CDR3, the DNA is TGTGCCAGCAGTCCCCGCGGTAGAAATGAGCAGTTCTTC.

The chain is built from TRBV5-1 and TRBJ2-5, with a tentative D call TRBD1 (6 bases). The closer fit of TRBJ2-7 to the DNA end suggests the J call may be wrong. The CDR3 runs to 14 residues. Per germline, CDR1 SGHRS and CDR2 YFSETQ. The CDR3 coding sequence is TGCGCCAGCAGCTTGGAGTCGGACAGCTACGAGCAGTACTTC. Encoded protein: CASSLESDSYEQYF.

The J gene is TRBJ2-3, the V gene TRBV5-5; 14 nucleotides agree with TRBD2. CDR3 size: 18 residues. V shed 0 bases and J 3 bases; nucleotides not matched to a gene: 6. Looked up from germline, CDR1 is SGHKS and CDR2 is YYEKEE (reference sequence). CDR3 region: CASSLGLAGGLWTDTQYF. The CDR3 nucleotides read TGTGCCAGCAGCTTGGGACTAGCGGGGGGGCTTTGGACAGATACGCAGTATTTT.

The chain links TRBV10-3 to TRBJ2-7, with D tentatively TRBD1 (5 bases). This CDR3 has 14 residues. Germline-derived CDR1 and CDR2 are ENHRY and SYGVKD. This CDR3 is CTSAWQGSSYEQYF. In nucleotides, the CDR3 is TGTACCTCCGCGTGGCAGGGAAGCTCCTACGAGCAGTACTTC.

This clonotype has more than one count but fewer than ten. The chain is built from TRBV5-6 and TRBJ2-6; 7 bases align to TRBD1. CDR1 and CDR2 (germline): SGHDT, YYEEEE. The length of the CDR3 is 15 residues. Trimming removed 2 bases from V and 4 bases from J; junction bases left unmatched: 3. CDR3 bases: TGTGCCAGCAGCTTACAGGGGTTAGGGGCCAACGTCCTGACTTTC. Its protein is CASSLQGLGANVLTF.

CDR3 bases: TGCAGCGTTGGGAGGGAGGGAGGCATTCAGTACTTC. It yields the protein CSVGREGGIQYF. The V gene is TRBV29-1, the J gene TRBJ2-4, with TRBD2 matching 7 bases. The V and J ends lost 4 bases and 9 bases, in that order; junction bases with no gene match: 6. The CDR3 has 12 amino acids. The germline gives CDR1 SQVTM, CDR2 ANQGSEA.

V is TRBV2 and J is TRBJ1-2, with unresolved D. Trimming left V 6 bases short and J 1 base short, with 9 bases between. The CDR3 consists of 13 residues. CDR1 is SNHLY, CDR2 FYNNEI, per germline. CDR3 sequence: CASSTPDNYGYTF. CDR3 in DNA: TGTGCCAGCAGCACCCCAGATAACTATGGCTACACCTTC. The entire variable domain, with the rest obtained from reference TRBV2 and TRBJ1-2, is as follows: EPEVTQTPSHQVTQMGQEVILRCVPISNHLYFYWYRQILGQKVEFLVSFYNNEISEKSEIFDDQFSVERPDGSNFTLKIRSTKLEDSAMYFCASSTPDNYGYTFGSGTRLTVV.

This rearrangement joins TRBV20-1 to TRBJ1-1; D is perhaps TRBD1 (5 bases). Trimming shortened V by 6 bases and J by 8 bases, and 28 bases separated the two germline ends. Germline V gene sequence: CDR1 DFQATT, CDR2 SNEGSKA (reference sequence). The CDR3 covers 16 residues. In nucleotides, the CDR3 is TGCAGTGCAGAAACAAGGGGACCGCCGGTTGGGGGGGAAGCTTTCTTT. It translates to CSAETRGPPVGGEAFF.

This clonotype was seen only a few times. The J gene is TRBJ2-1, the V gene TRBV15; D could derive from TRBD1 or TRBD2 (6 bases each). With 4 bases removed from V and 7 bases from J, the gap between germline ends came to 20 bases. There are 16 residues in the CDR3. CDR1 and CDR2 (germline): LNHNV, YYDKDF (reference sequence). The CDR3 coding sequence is TGTGCCACCAGCACTCCCGGGGGCGGGGCGAGGAATGAGCAGTTCTTC. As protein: CATSTPGGGARNEQFF.

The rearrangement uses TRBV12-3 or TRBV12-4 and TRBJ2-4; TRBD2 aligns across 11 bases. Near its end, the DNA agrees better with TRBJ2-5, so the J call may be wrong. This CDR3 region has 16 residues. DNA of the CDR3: TGTGCCAGCAGTTTCCGGCTAGCGGGGGGAGGAGGGACCCAGTACTTC. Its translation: CASSFRLAGGGGTQYF.